This is a list of T cell receptor beta chains from one sample in a study of cytomegalovirus exposure and HLA in healthy donors. Data came from immunoSEQ multiplex PCR; TCRdb stores just in-frame clones and leaves some out. This sample carries 84,000 or so clones, over 60% of them seen once, and the ten largest clones take 3.7%. Sequencing used PBMCs. Receptor source: a man younger than 45 in good health and CMV-seronegative. CDR3s include the opening cysteine and the closing phenylalanine or tryptophan. D genes are given only for firm matches. The listing skips clone size in some rows; elsewhere it reads once, few, many or a size class.

len	v_gene	abundance	d_gene	j_gene	CDR3nt	CDR3aa
17	TRBV28	NA	TRBD1	TRBJ1-5	TGTGCCAGCAGTCTCGGACAGGGGGCGTTTAGCAATCAGCCCCAGCATTTT	CASSLGQGAFSNQPQHF
15	TRBV11-2	NA	TRBD2	TRBJ2-5	TGTGCCAGCAGCCCACTAGCGGATGGGCGGGAGACCCAGTACTTC	CASSPLADGRETQYF
15	TRBV6-1	NA	NA	TRBJ2-1	TGTGCCAGCAATGTTAATCTAGGCTCCTACAATGAGCAGTTCTTC	CASNVNLGSYNEQFF
12	TRBV19	once	NA	TRBJ2-7	TGTGCCAGTAGTATGTCTACCAACGAGCAGTACTTC	CASSMSTNEQYF
13	TRBV5-8	NA	TRBD1	TRBJ1-2	TGTGCCAGCAGCACCCCGGGGACAGCCGTAACTACCTTC	CASSTPGTAVTTF
16	TRBV6-1	NA	TRBD2	TRBJ2-1	TGTGCCAGCAGTGAACCTCTAGCGGGAGAGGGCAATGAGCAGTTCTTC	CASSEPLAGEGNEQFF
17	TRBV27	NA	TRBD2	TRBJ2-1	TGTGCCAGCAGTAAGACTAGCGGGAGGACTCTCTACAATGAGCAGTTCTTC	CASSKTSGRTLYNEQFF
13	TRBV6-1	NA	TRBD1	TRBJ1-2	TGTGCCAGCAGTCGGACAGGGGGCCAAGGCTACACCTTC	CASSRTGGQGYTF
11	TRBV21-1	few	NA	TRBJ1-3	TGTGCCAGTTACTCTGGAAACACCATATATTTT	CASYSGNTIYF
18	TRBV28	NA	TRBD2	TRBJ2-3	TGTGCCAGCAGTACCCTGATTGGTAGCGGGAAAGAAGCAGATACGCAGTATTTT	CASSTLIGSGKEADTQYF
14	TRBV5-1	once	NA	TRBJ2-3	TGCGCCAGCAGCGTTGACAGAAGCACAGATACGCAGTATTTT	CASSVDRSTDTQYF